The 7 T cell receptor beta chains below were found in one sample sequenced in a study of blood T cells in healthy people across ages. Together with a sample-barcoded 5' primer, a J-beta primer mix was included in a second PCR lasting about 6 to 11 cycles. Via MiXCR, TCRdb re-called the 5' RACE reads, giving one row per CDR3 protein. This sample yields about 1.5 million distinct CDR3 sequences, of which 40% to 45% are seen a single time; under 5% belongs to the top ten. Source material: blood. The origin of the receptors is a woman aged 18 to 35 in good health.

The chain joins TRBV28 to TRBJ2-1; maybe TRBD1 (7 bases). V lost 7 bases to trimming and J lost 2 bases, with 15 bases between them. The CDR3 covers 15 residues. Looked up from germline, CDR1 is MDHEN and CDR2 is SYDVKM. CDR3 DNA: TGTGCCAGCATCCCAGGGGGGAGGACCTACAATGAGCAGTTCTTC. This sequence encodes CASIPGGRTYNEQFF.

V and J are TRBV6-6 and TRBJ2-5; D may be TRBD1 or TRBD2 (6 bases each). Trimming left V 6 bases short and J 6 bases short, with 11 bases between. The CDR3 loop spans 12 amino acids. Germline V gives CDR1 MNHNY, CDR2 SVGAGI (reference sequence). This CDR3 reads CASRGGSKTQYF. The CDR3 DNA follows: TGTGCCAGCAGGGGGGGCAGTAAGACCCAGTACTTC.

This clonotype was detected once. The rearrangement uses TRBV9 and TRBJ2-3; D gene uncertain. The germline V gene has CDR1 SGDLS and CDR2 YYNGEE. V was shortened by 2 bases and J by 4 bases, with 11 bases between the two germline ends. The CDR3 runs to 14 residues. This CDR3 reads CASSVARWADTQYF. CDR3 DNA sequence: TGTGCCAGCAGCGTCGCTAGGTGGGCAGATACGCAGTATTTT.

A note on this clonotype: The conserved closing phenylalanine or tryptophan is absent in this CDR3, likely reflecting a read error. The chain has TRBV9 and TRBJ1-2; D unresolved. V was clipped by 0 bases and J by 8 bases, with 11 bases between them. CDR1 SGDLS and CDR2 YYNGEE come from the germline V gene. The CDR3 is 13 residues long. The CDR3 nucleotides read TGTGCCAGCAGCGTAGATGGTCGGAGAGGCTACACCTTA. Translation: CASSVDGRRGYTL.

This chain joins TRBV4-3 and TRBJ1-2, with D uncertain. Between the trimmed V and J ends, which lost 0 bases and 4 bases, there was a span of 12 bases. CDR3 length: 15 residues. The germline V gene has CDR1 LGHNA and CDR2 YSLEER. CDR3 nucleotides: TGCGCCAGCAGCCAAGATTTAATAGGGTCCTATGGCTACACCTTC. This codes for CASSQDLIGSYGYTF.

This clonotype was seen a handful of times. The chain carries TRBV7-2 and TRBJ2-1; D gene uncertain. CDR3 length: 15 residues. Germline values: CDR1 SGHTA, CDR2 FQGNSA. V gave up 3 bases and J gave up 3 bases, with 12 bases separating them. This CDR3 reads CASSFYGGIYNEQFF. The CDR3, as DNA: TGTGCCAGCAGCTTTTATGGCGGAATCTACAATGAGCAGTTCTTC.

The CDR3 region has the DNA TGTGCCAGCAGCTATACACCGGACAGTAATGAAAAACTGTTTTTT. Residues: CASSYTPDSNEKLFF. The chain has TRBV7-4 and TRBJ1-4, with a tentative D call TRBD1 (6 bases). V lost 4 bases to trimming and J lost 4 bases, with 13 bases between them. Germline CDR1 is SGHVT and CDR2 is SQSDAQ. The CDR3 is made up of 15 amino acids.